Given below is one TCR beta chain in context. Given a much more abundant clone one base away, this may be a read error. Each library that profiled naive CD8 cells came from approximately 20,000 to 1,000,000 sorted cells with 10%, 30% or 50% RNA. The authors gated naive CD8 T cells as CD8+CD4-CCR7+CD45RA+ for sorting. The CDR3 loop spans 15 amino acids. CDR1 is SGHVS, CDR2 FQNEAQ, per germline. The record originates from a study of molecular identifiers for immune sequencing clone quantification. TCRdb passed the PCR reads through MiXCR, listing each CDR3 protein once. Here the sample spans 50,000 to 65,000 distinct CDR3 sequences, about 23% being singletons.

The V call is TRBV7-8, the J call TRBJ1-4, with D unclear. The receptor was derived from a human donor in good health. Some libraries in this study had Jurkat cell RNA spiked in. The sample consisted of naive CD8+ T cells from blood, with Jurkat cell RNA spiked in. Subset of the sample: FACS-sorted CD8+CD4-CCR7+CD45RA+ naive T cells. The DNA of the CDR3 is TGTGCCAGCAGCTTCTTAGGTGCAACTGATGAAAAACTGTTTTTT. It is translated as CASSFLGATDEKLFF.